The T cell receptor beta chain under discussion was sequenced for a study of blood T cell repertoires in COVID-19. Sequenced by immunoSEQ multiplex PCR; TCRdb stores in-frame clones only, minus some. The sample holds approximately 330,000 clones; nearly 90% are singletons and the top ten take roughly a tenth. Each participant's cohort was designated according to participant-reported clinical history. This clone showed up just a few times. The sample consisted of PBMCs or T cells enriched from blood (not recorded which). This receptor was obtained from a woman in her 30s who had recovered from COVID-19.

CDR3 DNA: TGTGCCAGCAGCTTATCAGGGTTCGACACCGGGGAGCTGTTTTTT. Translated, it gives CASSLSGFDTGELFF. The chain joins TRBV7-9 to TRBJ2-2; possible D gene TRBD1, 5 bases. This CDR3 spans 15 amino acids. The germline V and J ends were trimmed by 2 bases and 3 bases, with 10 bases remaining between them. Germline V gives CDR1 SEHNR, CDR2 FQNEAQ (reference sequence).